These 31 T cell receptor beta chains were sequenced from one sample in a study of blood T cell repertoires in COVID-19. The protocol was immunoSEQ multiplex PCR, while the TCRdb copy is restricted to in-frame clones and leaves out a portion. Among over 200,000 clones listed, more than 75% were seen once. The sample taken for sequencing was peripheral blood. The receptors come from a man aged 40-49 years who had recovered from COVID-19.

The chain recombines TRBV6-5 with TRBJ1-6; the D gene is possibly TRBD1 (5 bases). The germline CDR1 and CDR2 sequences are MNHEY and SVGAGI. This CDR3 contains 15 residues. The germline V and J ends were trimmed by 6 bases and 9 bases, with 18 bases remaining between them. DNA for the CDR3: TGTGCCAGCAGCGAGCTCAGGGCGAAGGGTTCACCCCTCCACTTT. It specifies CASSELRAKGSPLHF.

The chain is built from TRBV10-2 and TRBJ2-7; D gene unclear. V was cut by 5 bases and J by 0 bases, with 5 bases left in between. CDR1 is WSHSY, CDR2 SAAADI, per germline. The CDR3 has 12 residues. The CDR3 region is CASSSVSYEQYF. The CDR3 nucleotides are TGCGCCAGCAGTTCCGTCTCCTACGAGCAGTACTTC.

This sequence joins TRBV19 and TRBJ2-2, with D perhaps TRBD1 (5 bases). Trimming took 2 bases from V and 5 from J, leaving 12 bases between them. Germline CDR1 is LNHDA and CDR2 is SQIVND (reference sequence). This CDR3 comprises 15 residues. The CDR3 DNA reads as TGTGCCAGTAGTATACAGGGAATACGAACCGGGGAGCTGTTTTTT. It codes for CASSIQGIRTGELFF. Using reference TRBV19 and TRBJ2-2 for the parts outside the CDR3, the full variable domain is DGGITQSPKYLFRKEGQNVTLSCEQNLNHDAMYWYRQDPGQGLRLIYYSQIVNDFQKGDIAEGYSVSREKKESFPLTVTSAQKNPTAFYLCASSIQGIRTGELFFGEGSRLTVL.

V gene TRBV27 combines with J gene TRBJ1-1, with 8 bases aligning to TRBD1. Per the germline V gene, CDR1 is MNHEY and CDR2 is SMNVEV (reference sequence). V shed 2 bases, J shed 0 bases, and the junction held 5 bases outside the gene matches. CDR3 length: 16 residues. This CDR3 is CASSLGQGVMNTEAFF. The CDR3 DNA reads TGTGCCAGCAGTTTAGGACAGGGCGTAATGAACACTGAAGCTTTCTTT.

The CDR3 DNA is TGTGCCAGCGGTAGACAGGGGGCCGGTTATGAAGCTTTCTTT. It codes for CASGRQGAGYEAFF. This chain connects TRBV6-5 to TRBJ1-1; TRBD1 matches at 10 bases. Trimming took 8 bases from V and 7 from J; bases not matched to a gene: 10. The CDR3 runs to 14 residues. The germline gives CDR1 MNHEY, CDR2 SVGAGI.

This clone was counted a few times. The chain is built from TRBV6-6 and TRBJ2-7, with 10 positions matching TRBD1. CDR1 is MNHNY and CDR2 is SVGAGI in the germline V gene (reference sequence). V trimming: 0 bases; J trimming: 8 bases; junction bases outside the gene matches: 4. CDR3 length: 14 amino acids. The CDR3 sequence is CASSYSGQGYQQYF. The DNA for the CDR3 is TGTGCCAGCAGTTACTCGGGACAGGGGTACCAGCAGTACTTC.

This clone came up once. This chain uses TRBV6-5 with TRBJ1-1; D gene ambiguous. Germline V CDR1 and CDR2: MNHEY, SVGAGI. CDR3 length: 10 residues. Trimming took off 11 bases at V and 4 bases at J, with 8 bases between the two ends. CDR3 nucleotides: TGTGCCCTATCTGTCACTGAAGCTTTCTTT. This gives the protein CALSVTEAFF.

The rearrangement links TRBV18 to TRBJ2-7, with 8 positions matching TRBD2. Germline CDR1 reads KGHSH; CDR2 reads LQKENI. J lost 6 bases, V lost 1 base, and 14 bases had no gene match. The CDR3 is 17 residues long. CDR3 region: CASSPLTSATGFGEQYF. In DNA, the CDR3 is TGTGCCAGCTCACCACTGACTAGCGCGACGGGGTTCGGCGAGCAGTACTTC.

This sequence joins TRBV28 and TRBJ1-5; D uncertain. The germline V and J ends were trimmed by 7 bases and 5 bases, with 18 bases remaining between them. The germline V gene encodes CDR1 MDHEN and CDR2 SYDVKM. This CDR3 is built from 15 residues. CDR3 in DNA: TGTGCCAGCAATCCTCCGGGAGGAAGGGATCAGCCCCAGCATTTT. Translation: CASNPPGGRDQPQHF.

The CDR3 sequence is CASSLGGGLSPYEQYF. CDR3 DNA sequence: TGTGCCAGCAGCTTAGGAGGGGGCTTATCTCCCTACGAGCAGTACTTC. The V gene is TRBV7-9, the J gene TRBJ2-7; TRBD1 agrees at 7 bases. The CDR3 covers 16 residues. Germline loops: CDR1 SEHNR, CDR2 FQNEAQ (reference sequence). The trim removed 1 base at V and 2 bases at J, leaving 8 bases unmatched.

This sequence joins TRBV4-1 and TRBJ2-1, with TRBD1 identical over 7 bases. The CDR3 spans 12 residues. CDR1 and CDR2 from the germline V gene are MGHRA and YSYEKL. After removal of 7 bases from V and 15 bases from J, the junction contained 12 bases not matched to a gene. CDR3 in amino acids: CASIYRGFGLFF. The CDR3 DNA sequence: TGCGCCAGCATCTACAGGGGATTCGGGTTGTTCTTC.

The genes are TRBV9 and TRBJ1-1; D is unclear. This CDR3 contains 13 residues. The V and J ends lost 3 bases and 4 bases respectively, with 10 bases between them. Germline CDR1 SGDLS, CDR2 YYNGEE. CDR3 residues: CASSASRGTEAFF. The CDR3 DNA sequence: TGTGCCAGCAGCGCCTCCCGGGGCACTGAAGCTTTCTTT.

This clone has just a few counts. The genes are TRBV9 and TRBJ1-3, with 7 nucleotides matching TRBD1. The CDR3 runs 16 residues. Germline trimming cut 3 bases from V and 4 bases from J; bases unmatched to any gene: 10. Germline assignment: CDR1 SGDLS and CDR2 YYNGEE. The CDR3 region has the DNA TGTGCCAGCAGCGCGTACAGGGGCGGTGTGGGAAACACCATATATTTT. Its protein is CASSAYRGGVGNTIYF.

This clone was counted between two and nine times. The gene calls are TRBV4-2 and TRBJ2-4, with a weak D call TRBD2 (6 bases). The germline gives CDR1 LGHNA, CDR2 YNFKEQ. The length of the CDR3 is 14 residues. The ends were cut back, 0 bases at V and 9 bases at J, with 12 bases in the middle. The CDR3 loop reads CASSQDAGRGIQYF. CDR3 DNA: TGTGCCAGCAGCCAAGATGCAGGGCGGGGCATTCAGTACTTC.

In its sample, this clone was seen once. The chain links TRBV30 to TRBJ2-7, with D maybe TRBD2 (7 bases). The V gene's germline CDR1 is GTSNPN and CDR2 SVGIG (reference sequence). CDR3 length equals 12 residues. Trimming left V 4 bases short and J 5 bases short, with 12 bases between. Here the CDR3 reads CAWNRGADEQYF. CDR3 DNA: TGTGCCTGGAATCGGGGGGCCGACGAGCAGTACTTC. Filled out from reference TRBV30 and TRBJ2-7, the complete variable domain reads SQTIHQWPATLVQPVGSPLSLECTVEGTSNPNLYWYRQAAGRGLQLLFYSVGIGQISSEVPQNLSASRPQDRQFILSSKKLLLSDSGFYLCAWNRGADEQYFGPGTRLTVT.

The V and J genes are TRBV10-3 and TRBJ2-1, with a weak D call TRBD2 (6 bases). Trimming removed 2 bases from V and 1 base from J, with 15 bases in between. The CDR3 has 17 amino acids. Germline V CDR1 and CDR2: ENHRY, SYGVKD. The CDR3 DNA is TGTGCCATCAGTGAGAACCTGGGGGGAGAATCCTACAATGAGCAGTTCTTC. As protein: CAISENLGGESYNEQFF.

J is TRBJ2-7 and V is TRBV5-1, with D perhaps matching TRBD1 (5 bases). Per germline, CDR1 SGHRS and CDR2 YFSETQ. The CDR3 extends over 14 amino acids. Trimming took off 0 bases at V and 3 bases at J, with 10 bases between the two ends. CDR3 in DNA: TGCGCCAGCAGCTTGGCAGGGTTAAACTACGAGCAGTACTTC. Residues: CASSLAGLNYEQYF.

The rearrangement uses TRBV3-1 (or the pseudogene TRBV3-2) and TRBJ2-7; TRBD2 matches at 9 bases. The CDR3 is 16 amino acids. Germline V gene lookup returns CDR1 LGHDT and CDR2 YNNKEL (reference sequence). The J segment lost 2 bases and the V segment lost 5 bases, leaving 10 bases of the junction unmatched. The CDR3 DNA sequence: TGTGCCAGCAGCGTCGGAGGGGCGGGAGGGCCCTACGAGCAGTACTTC. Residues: CASSVGGAGGPYEQYF.

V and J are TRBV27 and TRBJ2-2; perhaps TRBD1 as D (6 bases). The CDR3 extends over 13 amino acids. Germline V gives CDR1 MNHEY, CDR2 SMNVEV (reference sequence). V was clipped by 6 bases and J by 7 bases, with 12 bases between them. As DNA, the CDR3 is TGTGCCAGCAGAACCGGGACAAACGGGGAGCTGTTTTTT. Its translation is CASRTGTNGELFF.

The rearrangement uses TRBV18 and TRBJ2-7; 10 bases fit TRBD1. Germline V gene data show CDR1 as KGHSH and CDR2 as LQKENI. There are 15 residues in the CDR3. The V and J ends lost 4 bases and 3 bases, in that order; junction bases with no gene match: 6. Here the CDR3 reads CASSHGGDRGYEQYF. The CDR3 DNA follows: TGTGCCAGCTCACACGGCGGGGACAGGGGCTACGAGCAGTACTTC.

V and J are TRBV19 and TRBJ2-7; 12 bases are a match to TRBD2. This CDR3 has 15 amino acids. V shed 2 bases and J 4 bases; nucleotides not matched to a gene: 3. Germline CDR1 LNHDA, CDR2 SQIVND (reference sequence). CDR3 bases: TGTGCCAGTAGTATAACTAGCGGGAGGAAATACGAGCAGTACTTC. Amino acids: CASSITSGRKYEQYF.

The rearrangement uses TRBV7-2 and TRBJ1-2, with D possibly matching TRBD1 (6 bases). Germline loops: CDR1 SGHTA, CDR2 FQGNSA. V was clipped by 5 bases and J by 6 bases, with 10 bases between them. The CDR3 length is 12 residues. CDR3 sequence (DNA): TGTGCCAGCAGCCCCCGGACAGATGGCTACACCTTC. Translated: CASSPRTDGYTF.

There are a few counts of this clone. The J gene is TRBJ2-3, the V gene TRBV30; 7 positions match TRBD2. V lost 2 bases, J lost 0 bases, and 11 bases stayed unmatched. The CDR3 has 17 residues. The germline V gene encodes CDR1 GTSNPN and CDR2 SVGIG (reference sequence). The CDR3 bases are TGTGCCTGGAGTAACGGAGAAGGGAGGGAGAGCACAGATACGCAGTATTTT. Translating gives CAWSNGEGRESTDTQYF.

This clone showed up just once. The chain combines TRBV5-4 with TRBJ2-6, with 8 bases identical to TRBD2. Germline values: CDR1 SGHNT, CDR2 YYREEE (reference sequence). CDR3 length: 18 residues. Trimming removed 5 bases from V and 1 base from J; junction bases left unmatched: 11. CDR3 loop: CASSRVSGDLSGANVLTF. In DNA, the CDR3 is TGTGCCAGCAGTCGGGTTAGCGGGGACCTATCTGGGGCCAACGTCCTGACTTTC.

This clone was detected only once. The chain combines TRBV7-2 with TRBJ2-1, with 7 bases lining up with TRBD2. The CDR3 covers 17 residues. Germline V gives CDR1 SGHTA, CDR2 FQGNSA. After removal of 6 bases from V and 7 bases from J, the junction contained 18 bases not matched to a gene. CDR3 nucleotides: TGTGCCAGCAGATCTCAACTCGCGGCGGGGGTTGTTAATGAGCAGTTCTTC. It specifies CASRSQLAAGVVNEQFF.

As DNA, the CDR3 is TGTGCCAGCAGCCCTAGCGCAGGGGGTCTCGAAGCTTTCTTT. This sequence encodes CASSPSAGGLEAFF. The chain couples TRBV7-2 to TRBJ1-1, with 7 bases identical to TRBD1. Germline values: CDR1 SGHTA, CDR2 FQGNSA. The V segment lost 5 bases and the J segment 8 bases; nucleotides outside the gene matches: 11. The CDR3 loop spans 14 amino acids.

The CDR3 reads CASSLAGGLPRETQYF. The CDR3 DNA follows: TGTGCCAGCAGCTTAGCGGGGGGACTGCCCCGCGAGACCCAGTACTTC. The chain couples TRBV7-8 to TRBJ2-5; possible D gene TRBD2, 6 bases. V lost 0 bases, J lost 5 bases, and 16 bases lay in between. This CDR3 region has 16 residues. Germline assignment: CDR1 SGHVS and CDR2 FQNEAQ.

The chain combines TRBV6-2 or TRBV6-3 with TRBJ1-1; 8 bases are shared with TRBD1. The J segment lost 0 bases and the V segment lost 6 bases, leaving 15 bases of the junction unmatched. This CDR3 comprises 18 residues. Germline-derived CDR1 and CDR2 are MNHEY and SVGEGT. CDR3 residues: CASRYPGTGPFLNTEAFF. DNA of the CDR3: TGTGCCAGCAGATACCCCGGGACAGGTCCTTTCTTGAACACTGAAGCTTTCTTT.

As DNA, the CDR3 is TGTGCCAGCAGCTTTGACAGGGCCCACGAGCAGTACTTC. The encoded protein is CASSFDRAHEQYF. This chain links TRBV5-5 with TRBJ2-7, with 7 bases identical to TRBD1. Losses at the gene ends were 2 bases for V and 5 bases for J; bases not matched to a gene: 4. Germline V gene sequence: CDR1 SGHKS, CDR2 YYEKEE (reference sequence). CDR3 length: 13 residues.

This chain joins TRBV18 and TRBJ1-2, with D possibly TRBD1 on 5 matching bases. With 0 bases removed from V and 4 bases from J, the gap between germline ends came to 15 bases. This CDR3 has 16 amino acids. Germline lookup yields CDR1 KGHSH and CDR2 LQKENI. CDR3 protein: CASSPPTAGGGYGYTF. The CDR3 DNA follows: TGTGCCAGCTCACCACCGACGGCGGGGGGTGGCTATGGCTACACCTTC. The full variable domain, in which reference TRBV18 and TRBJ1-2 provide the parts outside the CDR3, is NAGVMQNPRHLVRRRGQEARLRCSPMKGHSHVYWYRQLPEEGLKFMVYLQKENIIDESGMPKERFSAEFPKEGPSILRIQQVVRGDSAAYFCASSPPTAGGGYGYTFGSGTRLTVV.

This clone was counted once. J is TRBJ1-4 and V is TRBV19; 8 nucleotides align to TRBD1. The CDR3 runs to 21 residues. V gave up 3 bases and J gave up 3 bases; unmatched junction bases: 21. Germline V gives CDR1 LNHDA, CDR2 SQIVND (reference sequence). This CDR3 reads CASSIRGRQGISTPPNEKLFF. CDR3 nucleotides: TGTGCCAGTAGTATTAGGGGAAGACAGGGGATCTCTACCCCGCCTAATGAAAAACTGTTTTTT.